The 13 T cell receptor beta chains presented below share a single source sample, sequenced in a study of blood T cell repertoires in COVID-19. TCRdb's copy holds only in-frame clones and misses some; the assay was immunoSEQ multiplex PCR. The repertoire has about 170,000 clones, about 88% of them found once; the top ten carry 7% to 7.5%. Sequencing was performed on peripheral blood. These receptors were taken from a woman of 80 years or more in a cohort sampled during active or convalescent COVID-19.

The chain recombines TRBV29-1 with TRBJ1-5; 8 bases are a match to TRBD1. In germline, CDR1 is SQVTM, CDR2 ANQGSEA. Germline trimming cut 6 bases from V and 4 bases from J; bases unmatched to any gene: 5. The length of the CDR3 is 13 residues. This CDR3 reads CSVSRDRNQPQHF. The DNA of the CDR3 is TGCAGCGTGAGCCGGGACAGGAATCAGCCCCAGCATTTT.

V is TRBV30 and J is TRBJ1-3; D might be TRBD1 (5 bases). V gave up 4 bases and J gave up 0 bases, with 13 bases separating them. Germline CDR1 is GTSNPN and CDR2 is SVGIG (reference sequence). This CDR3 is 15 amino acids long. CDR3 in DNA: TGTGCCTGGACCAGGGCTGTTCTCTCTGGAAACACCATATATTTT. Encoded protein: CAWTRAVLSGNTIYF.

This clone was observed a few times. The chain uses TRBV9 and TRBJ2-3; D gene ambiguous. CDR3 size: 15 residues. V was trimmed by 2 bases and J by 0 bases, leaving 10 bases between them. Germline V gene data show CDR1 as SGDLS and CDR2 as YYNGEE. Written as DNA, the CDR3 is TGTGCCAGCAGCGTGAGGTTCGGGAGCACAGATACGCAGTATTTT. This gives the protein CASSVRFGSTDTQYF.

Remarks on this clone: The junction departs from the called germline gene at one end, perhaps through a read error. The V gene is TRBV7-2, the J gene TRBJ2-1, with 12 bases lining up with TRBD2. This CDR3 is 15 amino acids long. The V gene's germline CDR1 is SGHTA and CDR2 FQGNSA. The CDR3: CASSSSGRAYNEQFF. CDR3 sequence (DNA): TGTGCCAGCAGCTCTAGCGGGAGGGCCTATAATGAGCAGTTCTTC.

The CDR3: CASSPGFEQFF. CDR3 in DNA: TGTGCCAGCAGCCCGGGGTTTGAGCAGTTCTTC. The chain couples TRBV5-4 to TRBJ2-1, with D perhaps TRBD2 (5 bases). The CDR3 is 11 residues long. Trimming shortened V by 4 bases and J by 9 bases, and 8 bases separated the two germline ends. In germline, CDR1 is SGHNT, CDR2 YYREEE (reference sequence). The variable domain in full, with the rest retrieved from reference TRBV5-4 and TRBJ2-1, is ETGVTQSPTHLIKTRGQQVTLRCSSQSGHNTVSWYQQALGQGPQFIFQYYREEENGRGNFPPRFSGLQFPNYSSELNVNALELDDSALYLCASSPGFEQFFGPGTRLTVL.

This clone showed up just once. V is TRBV28 and J is TRBJ2-7; tentatively, D is TRBD1 (6 bases). The CDR3 runs to 16 residues. Trimming took off 1 base at V and 2 bases at J, with 15 bases between the two ends. Germline V lookup: CDR1 MDHEN, CDR2 SYDVKM. Here the CDR3 reads CASSLSGAGAPYEQYF. CDR3 DNA: TGTGCCAGCAGTTTATCAGGTGCAGGGGCACCCTACGAGCAGTACTTC.

This clone is a singleton in its sample. This chain joins TRBV14 and TRBJ1-1; TRBD1 agrees at 8 bases. The V gene end was trimmed by 5 bases and the J gene end by 1 base; junction bases not matched to a gene: 6. This CDR3 has 15 amino acids. Germline-derived CDR1 and CDR2 are SGHDN and FVKESK. The CDR3 loop reads CASSTRGTGNTEAFF. DNA for the CDR3: TGTGCCAGCAGCACAAGGGGGACAGGGAACACTGAAGCTTTCTTT.

This chain connects TRBV10-1 to TRBJ2-3; TRBD2 matches at 7 bases. Germline CDR1 reads WNHNN; CDR2 reads SYGVQD (reference sequence). Germline trimming cut 0 bases from V and 7 bases from J; bases unmatched to any gene: 7. The CDR3 sequence is 15 residues long. In DNA, the CDR3 is TGCGCCAGCAGTGAGTCTGGGGGGGTCAGGCATACGCAGTATTTT. Translated, it gives CASSESGGVRHTQYF.

V and J are TRBV5-1 and TRBJ2-1, with TRBD2 identical over 12 bases. With V trimmed by 0 bases and J by 8 bases, 3 bases remained unmatched. CDR1 and CDR2 from the germline V gene are SGHRS and YFSETQ. The CDR3 is 15 amino acids. CDR3 in DNA: TGCGCCAGCAGCTTGGCCCTAGCGGGAGGGTATGAGCAGTTCTTC. Protein: CASSLALAGGYEQFF.

This clone was observed a handful of times. The chain joins TRBV7-2 to TRBJ2-7; unclear D gene. V lost 1 base, J lost 0 bases, and 7 bases lay in between. This CDR3 has 14 residues. Germline-derived CDR1 and CDR2 are SGHTA and FQGNSA. As DNA, the CDR3 is TGTGCCAGCAGCTTAGGGAGAAACTCCTACGAGCAGTACTTC. Amino acid sequence: CASSLGRNSYEQYF. The full variable domain, its missing parts supplied by reference TRBV7-2 and TRBJ2-7, is GAGVSQSPSNKVTEKGKDVELRCDPISGHTALYWYRQSLGQGLEFLIYFQGNSAPDKSGLPSDRFSAERTGGSVSTLTIQRTQQEDSAVYLCASSLGRNSYEQYFGPGTRLTVT.

The V gene is TRBV11-3, the J gene TRBJ2-7; 10 positions agree with TRBD1. Trimming at V came to 3 bases and at J to 6 bases, leaving 5 bases not matched to a gene. The germline CDR1 and CDR2 sequences are SGHNT and YENEEA. The CDR3 consists of 14 residues. This CDR3 reads CASSFRDRGSEQYF. CDR3 nucleotides: TGTGCCAGCAGCTTCCGGGACAGGGGCTCCGAGCAGTACTTC.

As DNA, the CDR3 is TGTGCCAGCAGACCCCAGGGGTTTGAAGGCGGCTACACCTTC. It codes for CASRPQGFEGGYTF. The rearrangement joins TRBV6-4 to TRBJ1-2; maybe TRBD1 (6 bases). Per germline, CDR1 MRHNA and CDR2 SNTAGT. The CDR3 length is 14 residues. V was trimmed by 6 bases and J by 8 bases, leaving 19 bases between them.

The chain recombines TRBV7-2 with TRBJ1-6; 7 bases are a match to TRBD1. CDR1 is SGHTA and CDR2 is FQGNSA in the germline V gene. The trim removed 5 bases at V and 7 bases at J, leaving 11 bases unmatched. The CDR3 spans 16 residues. The CDR3 sequence is CASSIGTDPENSPLHF. CDR3 DNA: TGTGCCAGCAGCATCGGGACAGACCCTGAAAATTCACCCCTCCACTTT.